A selection of T cell receptor beta chains follows, all from one sample in a study of graft-versus-host responses after intestinal transplantation. Their target antigens are unknown. Profiled with immunoSEQ multiplex PCR; TCRdb holds only in-frame clones, not every one. The sample includes about 89,000 clones, over 85% seen only once; the top ten take about 0.3%. The source material was unstimulated CD4+ T cells sorted from spleen or lymph node cells, sampled before intestinal transplant. The source is a human donor who received an intestinal transplant. Both conserved end residues are part of each CDR3. The order of the fields is CDR3 protein, CDR3 DNA, V gene, clone size, J gene, D gene. The D gene is left open where the match is weak. Not all rows give a size; the values are once, few, many and, for expanded clones, a class.

CDR3 protein: CASSLVGALNYGYTF
CDR3 DNA: TGTGCCAGCAGCTTAGTAGGAGCCCTAAACTATGGCTACACCTTC
V gene: TRBV7-2
clone size: -
J gene: TRBJ1-2
D gene: -

CDR3 protein: CASSYGQGAYEQYF
CDR3 DNA: TGCGCCAGCAGCTACGGACAGGGGGCCTACGAGCAGTACTTC
V gene: TRBV5-1
clone size: -
J gene: TRBJ2-7
D gene: TRBD1

CDR3 protein: CASSKRELRTRGTEAFF
CDR3 DNA: TGTGCCAGTAGTAAGAGGGAACTTCGGACCCGGGGCACTGAAGCTTTCTTT
V gene: TRBV19
clone size: few
J gene: TRBJ1-1
D gene: -

CDR3 protein: CASSLASGSLTYYEQYF
CDR3 DNA: TGTGCCAGCAGCTTGGCAAGCGGGAGCCTTACGTATTACGAGCAGTACTTC
V gene: TRBV7-2
clone size: -
J gene: TRBJ2-7
D gene: TRBD2

CDR3 protein: CASSIEPRPPLSYEQYF
CDR3 DNA: TGTGCCAGCAGCATCGAACCAAGACCCCCGCTCTCCTACGAGCAGTACTTC
V gene: TRBV9
clone size: -
J gene: TRBJ2-7
D gene: -

CDR3 protein: CASSNGTNQETQYF
CDR3 DNA: TGTGCCAGCAGCAACGGGACTAACCAAGAGACCCAGTACTTC
V gene: TRBV11-3
clone size: -
J gene: TRBJ2-5
D gene: TRBD2

CDR3 protein: CASSQSPGQGFWEQYF
CDR3 DNA: TGTGCCAGCAGCCAGAGTCCGGGACAGGGGTTTTGGGAGCAGTACTTC
V gene: TRBV14
clone size: -
J gene: TRBJ2-7
D gene: TRBD1

CDR3 protein: CASSGRDLGSGNTIYF
CDR3 DNA: TGTGCCAGCAGCGGCCGGGACCTTGGCTCTGGAAACACCATATATTTT
V gene: TRBV9
clone size: -
J gene: TRBJ1-3
D gene: -

CDR3 protein: CASSQQGAGAYNEQFF
CDR3 DNA: TGCGCCAGCAGCCAACAGGGGGCGGGGGCCTACAATGAGCAGTTCTTC
V gene: TRBV4-1
clone size: -
J gene: TRBJ2-1
D gene: -

CDR3 protein: CASSRGAQETQYF
CDR3 DNA: TGTGCCAGCAGTAGAGGGGCCCAAGAGACCCAGTACTTC
V gene: TRBV6-6
clone size: -
J gene: TRBJ2-5
D gene: -

CDR3 protein: CASSFLNQPQHF
CDR3 DNA: TGTGCCAGCAGTTTCTTAAATCAGCCCCAGCATTTT
V gene: TRBV28
clone size: -
J gene: TRBJ1-5
D gene: -

CDR3 protein: CASSPQPGQSTDTQYF
CDR3 DNA: TGTGCCAGCAGCCCGCAACCGGGACAGAGCACAGATACGCAGTATTTT
V gene: TRBV7-9
clone size: -
J gene: TRBJ2-3
D gene: TRBD1

CDR3 protein: CASSARNTEAFF
CDR3 DNA: TGTGCCAGCAGTGCGAGGAACACTGAAGCTTTCTTT
V gene: TRBV6-5
clone size: -
J gene: TRBJ1-1
D gene: -

CDR3 protein: CASSQRGNTEAFF
CDR3 DNA: TGTGCCAGCAGCCAACGCGGGAACACTGAAGCTTTCTTT
V gene: TRBV7-2
clone size: -
J gene: TRBJ1-1
D gene: -

CDR3 protein: CASSFRLAGNTGELFF
CDR3 DNA: TGTGCCAGCAGCTTCCGATTAGCGGGGAACACCGGGGAGCTGTTTTTT
V gene: TRBV7-3
clone size: -
J gene: TRBJ2-2
D gene: TRBD2

CDR3 protein: CASSKVRPDRGPYEQYF
CDR3 DNA: TGTGCCAGCAGCAAGGTCCGCCCGGACAGGGGTCCCTACGAGCAGTACTTC
V gene: TRBV21-1
clone size: -
J gene: TRBJ2-7
D gene: -

CDR3 protein: CASSVNGQSPSGNTIYF
CDR3 DNA: TGTGCCAGCAGTGTGAACGGACAGTCTCCCTCTGGAAACACCATATATTTT
V gene: TRBV28
clone size: once
J gene: TRBJ1-3
D gene: -

CDR3 protein: CASSSGGTGMWWDSNQPQHF
CDR3 DNA: TGTGCCAGCAGCTCGGGCGGGACAGGGATGTGGTGGGATAGCAATCAGCCCCAGCATTTT
V gene: TRBV7-8
clone size: -
J gene: TRBJ1-5
D gene: TRBD1

CDR3 protein: CAGLKGGSYNEQFF
CDR3 DNA: TGTGCCGGATTAAAAGGGGGGTCCTACAATGAGCAGTTCTTC
V gene: TRBV6-1
clone size: -
J gene: TRBJ2-1
D gene: -

CDR3 protein: CASSLGTVNTGELFF
CDR3 DNA: TGTGCCAGCAGCTTAGGGACCGTTAACACCGGGGAGCTGTTTTTT
V gene: TRBV7-6
clone size: -
J gene: TRBJ2-2
D gene: -

CDR3 protein: CASSLVMSSYNEQFF
CDR3 DNA: TGTGCCAGCAGCTTGGTTATGTCTTCCTACAATGAGCAGTTCTTC
V gene: TRBV7-9
clone size: -
J gene: TRBJ2-1
D gene: -

CDR3 protein: CASSVSADTYEQYF
CDR3 DNA: TGTGCCAGCAGCGTATCAGCGGACACCTACGAGCAGTACTTC
V gene: TRBV9
clone size: -
J gene: TRBJ2-7
D gene: -